The 21 T cell receptor beta chains below were found in one sample sequenced in a study of cytomegalovirus exposure and HLA in healthy donors. In the PCR, 60 Vbeta and 13 Jbeta primers were used. Profiled with immunoSEQ multiplex PCR; TCRdb holds only in-frame clones, not every one. The sample yields about 160,000 clones, roughly 72% seen once. The source material was PBMCs. The origin of the receptors is a man aged 40-49 years in good health and CMV-seronegative.

The rearrangement links TRBV5-6 to TRBJ1-5; no clear D gene. Germline loops: CDR1 SGHDT, CDR2 YYEEEE. The CDR3 is made up of 15 amino acids. Trimming left V 5 bases short and J 6 bases short, with 18 bases between. The CDR3 spells CASSSYEGNFQPQHF. The CDR3 coding sequence is TGTGCCAGCAGTAGCTACGAAGGAAACTTTCAGCCCCAGCATTTT.

As regards this clone: An end of the junction does not agree with germline; a read error may underlie this. The genes are TRBV5-1 and TRBJ2-4; D might be TRBD1 (6 bases). CDR3 length equals 14 residues. The germline V gene encodes CDR1 SGHRS and CDR2 YFSETQ. CDR3 in amino acids: CASSLGLGGNSQYF. As DNA, the CDR3 is TGCGCCAGCAGCCTGGGGCTAGGGGGAAACAGTCAGTACTTC.

The rearrangement uses TRBV19 and TRBJ2-1, with TRBD2 identical over 13 bases. The CDR3 contains 18 residues. Germline V gene sequence: CDR1 LNHDA, CDR2 SQIVND (reference sequence). Trimming removed 0 bases from V and 8 bases from J; junction bases left unmatched: 10. The CDR3 here is CASSIDPYRTSGSYEQFF. DNA for the CDR3: TGTGCCAGTAGTATAGATCCTTACCGGACTAGCGGGAGTTATGAGCAGTTCTTC.

The rearrangement links TRBV7-2 to TRBJ1-3; D is perhaps TRBD1 (5 bases). The CDR3 loop spans 15 amino acids. Germline V lookup: CDR1 SGHTA, CDR2 FQGNSA. Trimming took off 4 bases at V and 4 bases at J, with 14 bases between the two ends. The DNA for the CDR3 is TGTGCCAGCAGCTCCGGGGGGGTGTCAGGAAACACCATATATTTT. It encodes CASSSGGVSGNTIYF. Looking up the rest from reference TRBV7-2 and TRBJ1-3 gives the full variable domain: GAGVSQSPSNKVTEKGKDVELRCDPISGHTALYWYRQSLGQGLEFLIYFQGNSAPDKSGLPSDRFSAERTGGSVSTLTIQRTQQEDSAVYLCASSSGGVSGNTIYFGEGSWLTVV.

This chain connects TRBV25-1 to TRBJ1-4; D ambiguous. This CDR3 contains 16 residues. Trimming took 3 bases from V and 5 from J, leaving 16 bases between them. CDR1 MGHDK and CDR2 SYGVNS come from the germline V gene. The CDR3 coding sequence is TGTGCCAGCAGTGACACGGGTCGGGGTGGGAATGAAAAACTGTTTTTT. Encoded protein: CASSDTGRGGNEKLFF.

V gene TRBV2 combines with J gene TRBJ1-2; 11 bases are shared with TRBD1. Germline V gene data show CDR1 as SNHLY and CDR2 as FYNNEI. J lost 6 bases, V lost 2 bases, and 8 bases had no gene match. CDR3 length equals 16 residues. Here the CDR3 DNA reads TGTGCCAGCAGTGAACATTGGGGGACAGGGGGAGATGGCTACACCTTC. Its translation: CASSEHWGTGGDGYTF.

The chain carries TRBV7-3 and TRBJ2-3; 9 nucleotides agree with TRBD2. V lost 0 bases, J lost 0 bases, and 4 bases stayed unmatched. Germline V gene data show CDR1 as SGHTA and CDR2 as FQGTGA. This CDR3 has 17 amino acids. The CDR3 DNA follows: TGTGCCAGCAGCTTAACGGCTAGCGGGACTAGCACAGATACGCAGTATTTT. This encodes CASSLTASGTSTDTQYF.

The chain couples TRBV7-9 to TRBJ2-1, with 8 bases identical to TRBD2. Per the germline V gene, CDR1 is SEHNR and CDR2 is FQNEAQ (reference sequence). The CDR3 is made up of 15 amino acids. V lost 3 bases to trimming and J lost 2 bases; unmatched junction nucleotides: 3. The CDR3 loop reads CASSFPGGPYNEQFF. The CDR3 bases are TGTGCCAGCAGCTTCCCGGGAGGGCCCTACAATGAGCAGTTCTTC.

The V call is TRBV25-1, the J call TRBJ2-5; possible D gene TRBD2, 6 bases. Trimming shortened V by 8 bases and J by 1 base, and 20 bases separated the two germline ends. CDR1 is MGHDK and CDR2 is SYGVNS in the germline V gene. The CDR3 totals 16 residues. The CDR3 here is CASDSRNAGLQETQYF. In DNA, the CDR3 is TGTGCCAGCGACTCCCGGAATGCGGGGCTCCAAGAGACCCAGTACTTC.

Points on this clone: A junction end diverges from the germline sequence, so it may reflect a read error. The CDR3 spells CASSEGGGRVQETQYF. In DNA, the CDR3 is TGTGCCAGCAGCGAAGGTGGCGGGAGAGTCCAAGAGACCCAGTACTTC. The chain joins TRBV6-1 to TRBJ2-5; 7 bases map to TRBD2. The CDR3 has 16 amino acids. Germline V CDR1 and CDR2: MNHNS, SASEGT.

The J gene is TRBJ2-5, the V gene TRBV11-2; TRBD2 might be the D (6 bases). CDR1 and CDR2 from the germline V gene are SGHAT and FQNNGV. CDR3 length equals 14 residues. The V gene lost 5 bases and the J gene lost 2 bases, with 12 bases spanning the gap. The CDR3 DNA sequence: TGTGCCAGCAGCGCCTCTAGCGTACAAGAGACCCAGTACTTC. This codes for CASSASSVQETQYF.

V usage is TRBV12-5 and J usage is TRBJ2-7, with 10 positions matching TRBD1. From germline, CDR1 is LGHNT and CDR2 FRNRAP. The ends lost 5 bases at V and 7 bases at J; junction bases unmatched: 11. The CDR3 is 15 amino acids. The CDR3 nucleotides are TGTGCTAGTGGTCCTGCCGGGACAGGGGAGGGTGAGCAGTACGTC. Translating it yields CASGPAGTGEGEQYV.

The chain joins TRBV5-4 to TRBJ2-1; D perhaps matches TRBD1 (6 bases). Germline V gene data show CDR1 as SGHNT and CDR2 as YYREEE (reference sequence). V was pared by 8 bases and J by 3 bases, with 12 bases between. This CDR3 contains 13 residues. The CDR3 DNA is TGTGCCAGTAGGTCGGACAGCTACAATGAGCAGTTCTTC. Translated: CASRSDSYNEQFF.

V gene TRBV11-2 combines with J gene TRBJ1-5; D is unclear. V was pared by 4 bases and J by 1 base, with 8 bases between. CDR1 SGHAT and CDR2 FQNNGV come from the germline V gene. The CDR3 sequence is 14 residues long. CDR3 amino acids: CASSSGLSNQPQHF. The CDR3 bases are TGTGCCAGCAGCTCGGGTCTGAGCAATCAGCCCCAGCATTTT.

The V gene is TRBV7-8, the J gene TRBJ2-7; TRBD1 aligns across 7 bases. V lost 5 bases and J lost 12; bases outside the gene matches: 22. Germline CDR1 reads SGHVS; CDR2 reads FQNEAQ. There are 16 residues in the CDR3. This chain's CDR3 is CASSGKPGQRFLGWYV. The CDR3 DNA follows: TGTGCCAGCAGCGGGAAACCGGGACAGCGATTTCTAGGGTGGTACGTC.

This chain joins TRBV29-1 and TRBJ1-1; D unclear. The germline V gene encodes CDR1 SQVTM and CDR2 ANQGSEA. The CDR3 runs to 13 residues. V lost 4 bases and J 0 bases, leaving 9 bases between the germline ends. CDR3 residues: CSVVGVMNTEAFF. In DNA form, the CDR3 reads TGCAGCGTTGTTGGAGTCATGAACACTGAAGCTTTCTTT. Supplemented by reference TRBV29-1 and TRBJ1-1, the full variable domain reads SAVISQKPSRDICQRGTSLTIQCQVDSQVTMMFWYRQQPGQSLTLIATANQGSEATYESGFVIDKFPISRPNLTFSTLTVSNMSPEDSSIYLCSVVGVMNTEAFFGQGTRLTVV.

The rearrangement joins TRBV6-1 to TRBJ2-5, with D maybe TRBD2 (6 bases). The CDR3 has 14 residues. Trimming left V 3 bases short and J 5 bases short, with 13 bases between. CDR1 is MNHNS, CDR2 SASEGT, per germline. Written as DNA, the CDR3 is TGTGCCAGCAGTGATCAGGGAGGCTGGGAGACCCAGTACTTC. Translated, it gives CASSDQGGWETQYF.

The chain is built from TRBV6-1 and TRBJ2-1; a possible D gene is TRBD2 (5 bases). CDR1 is MNHNS and CDR2 is SASEGT in the germline V gene. The CDR3 has 14 amino acids. The ends were cut back, 6 bases at V and 6 bases at J, with 15 bases in the middle. CDR3 in DNA: TGTGCCAGCAGCCCCATGGAGCGGAGCAATGAGCAGTTCTTC. This codes for CASSPMERSNEQFF.

The CDR3, as DNA: TGTGCCAGCAGCCTGAACGGGGGGGCGCAGGGCTACACCTTC. It specifies CASSLNGGAQGYTF. The chain is built from TRBV7-3 and TRBJ1-2, with D tentatively TRBD1 (6 bases). Germline loops: CDR1 SGHTA, CDR2 FQGTGA. Trimming cost V 5 bases and J 8 bases, with 18 bases left between them. The length of the CDR3 is 14 residues.

For this clone: Different DNA sequences within this sample yield the same CDR3. This chain joins TRBV5-5 and TRBJ2-7; D is perhaps TRBD1 (6 bases). This CDR3 spans 12 amino acids. V dropped 4 bases and J dropped 3 bases, with 8 bases sitting between them. Germline V gene lookup returns CDR1 SGHKS and CDR2 YYEKEE (reference sequence). The CDR3 loop is CASSLGGYEQYV. Written as DNA, the CDR3 is TGTGCCAGCAGCCTAGGGGGCTACGAGCAGTACGTC.

The table lists this clone with a few counts. CDR3 sequence reads: CASSRRRTGDQPQHF. The CDR3 coding sequence is TGTGCCAGTAGTAGAAGAAGAACAGGGGATCAGCCCCAGCATTTT. J is TRBJ1-5 and V is TRBV19; TRBD1 matches 7 bases. Germline CDR1 reads LNHDA; CDR2 reads SQIVND (reference sequence). The V segment lost 4 bases and the J segment 5 bases; nucleotides outside the gene matches: 8. The CDR3 contains 15 residues.